What follows describes a single T cell receptor beta chain. These data are taken from a study of blood T cell repertoires in COVID-19. In the study overall: Material from acute and convalescent COVID-19 was sourced from the United States, Italy and Spain. Sample material is recorded as cDNA or gDNA derived from T cells, B-cell-depleted T cells, or PBMCs.

The authors' processing: From reference gene primer amplification, estimates of nucleated cell counts were derived. Sequenced by immunoSEQ multiplex PCR; TCRdb stores in-frame clones only, minus some. The V and J calls and clone size are taken from that table; D and trimming were inferred from the DNA. There are 100,000 or so clones in the sample; roughly 80% occur only once, and roughly 22% lies in the top ten. CDR3 size: 16 residues. Trimming stripped 5 bases from V and 1 base from J, with 16 bases between. Germline CDR1 and CDR2: SGHAT and FQDESV (reference sequence). The chain links TRBV11-1 to TRBJ2-3; unclear D gene. Source material: peripheral blood. The TCR sequence derives from a human donor in a cohort sampled during active COVID-19. The CDR3 bases are TGTGCCAGCAGCCACCGACTCAATTTGGGCACAGATACGCAGTATTTT. The encoded protein is CASSHRLNLGTDTQYF. Filled out from reference TRBV11-1 and TRBJ2-3, the complete variable domain reads EAEVAQSPRYKITEKSQAVAFWCDPISGHATLYWYRQILGQGPELLVQFQDESVVDDSQLPKDRFSAERLKGVDSTLKIQPAELGDSAMYLCASSHRLNLGTDTQYFGPGTRLTVL.